This TCR beta chain appears in the sequencing data of a study of identical twins' blood T cells. Study context: Around 50 million reads came from some 12 libraries, six alpha, six beta. Study findings and constraints: Twins shared more top CDR3 clonotypes than unrelated donors did. Twins shared about as many clonotypes as their cloneset sizes predicted.

Regarding this clonotype: The antigen remains undetermined.

Germline trimming cut 5 bases from V and 2 bases from J; bases unmatched to any gene: 4. From germline, CDR1 is MNHNY and CDR2 SVGAGI (reference sequence). This CDR3 spans 15 amino acids. MiXCR, applied by TCRdb to the 5' RACE reads, yields one record per CDR3 protein. The repertoire holds 400,000 or so distinct CDR3 sequences, with 25% to 35% as singletons. The rearrangement links TRBV6-6 to TRBJ2-2; 8 positions match TRBD1. This TCR derives from a woman aged 18-55 years in good health. The sequencing sample was made of PBMCs. The chain's CDR3 is CASSKGQVNTGELFF. CDR3 DNA sequence: TGTGCCAGCAGTAAGGGACAGGTCAACACCGGGGAGCTGTTTTTT.